This T cell receptor beta chain was recovered during a study of cytomegalovirus exposure and HLA in healthy donors. Findings and caveats of the study: First-cohort TCR clusters were later found to tend to co-occur in the approximately 120 validation repertoires. The majority of TCR sequences were rare, yet some public TCRs appeared in many donors. TCR beta chains numbering 164 were designated cytomegalovirus-associated.

Produced via immunoSEQ multiplex PCR; TCRdb's table is partial and in-frame only. This table holds more than 120,000 clones, approximately 86% found once. The donors were members of the validation cohort, which comprised 100 to 150 subjects and was separate from the first cohort of around 700 subjects. J gave up 6 bases and V 7 bases, and 3 bases lay outside the gene matches. The CDR3 length is 13 residues. Germline lookup yields CDR1 MNHEY and CDR2 SMNVEV (reference sequence). Ten or more counts support this clone. As yet, its antigen is unknown. This receptor was taken from a man younger than 35 in good health and CMV-seropositive. What was sequenced was PBMCs. The chain links TRBV27 to TRBJ2-1; 10 bases are shared with TRBD2. The CDR3 spells CASKLAGINEQFF. DNA for the CDR3: TGTGCCAGCAAACTAGCGGGGATCAATGAGCAGTTCTTC.